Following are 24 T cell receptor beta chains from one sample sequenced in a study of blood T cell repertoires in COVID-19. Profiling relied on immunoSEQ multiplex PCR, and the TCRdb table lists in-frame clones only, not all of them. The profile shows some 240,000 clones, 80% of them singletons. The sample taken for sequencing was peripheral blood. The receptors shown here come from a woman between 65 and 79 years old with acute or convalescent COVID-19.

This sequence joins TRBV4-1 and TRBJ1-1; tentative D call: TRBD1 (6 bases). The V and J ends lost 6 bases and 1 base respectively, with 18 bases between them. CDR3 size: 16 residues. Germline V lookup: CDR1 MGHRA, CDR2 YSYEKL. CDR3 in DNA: TGCGCCAGCAGGGGGGGAGGGACACGGACGAACACTGAAGCTTTCTTT. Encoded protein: CASRGGGTRTNTEAFF.

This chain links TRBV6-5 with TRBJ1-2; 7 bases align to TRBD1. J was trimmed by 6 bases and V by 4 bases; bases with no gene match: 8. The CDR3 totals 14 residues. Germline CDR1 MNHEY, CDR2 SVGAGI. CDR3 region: CASSWRQGPNGYTF. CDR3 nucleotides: TGTGCCAGCAGTTGGAGACAGGGCCCAAATGGCTACACCTTC.

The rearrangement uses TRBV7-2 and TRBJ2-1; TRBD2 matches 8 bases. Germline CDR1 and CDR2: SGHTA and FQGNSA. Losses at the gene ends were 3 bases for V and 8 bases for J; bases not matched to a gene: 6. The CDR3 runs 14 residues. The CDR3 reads CASSFGLAFDEQFF. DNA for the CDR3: TGTGCCAGCAGCTTCGGACTAGCTTTCGATGAGCAGTTCTTC.

DNA of the CDR3: TGTGCCAGCAGCCAAGAGGAGTACAATGAGCAGTTCTTC. As protein: CASSQEEYNEQFF. The gene calls are TRBV3-1 (or the pseudogene TRBV3-2) and TRBJ2-1; D gene ambiguous. The V gene lost 0 bases and the J gene lost 4 bases, with 4 bases spanning the gap. The CDR3 is made up of 13 amino acids. Germline V lookup: CDR1 LGHDT, CDR2 YNNKEL (reference sequence).

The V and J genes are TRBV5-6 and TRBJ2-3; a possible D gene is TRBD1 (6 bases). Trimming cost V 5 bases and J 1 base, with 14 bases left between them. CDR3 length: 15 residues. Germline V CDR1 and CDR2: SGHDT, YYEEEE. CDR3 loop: CASRPRGVRTDTQYF. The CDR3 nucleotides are TGTGCCAGCAGACCCAGGGGAGTCCGCACAGATACGCAGTATTTT.

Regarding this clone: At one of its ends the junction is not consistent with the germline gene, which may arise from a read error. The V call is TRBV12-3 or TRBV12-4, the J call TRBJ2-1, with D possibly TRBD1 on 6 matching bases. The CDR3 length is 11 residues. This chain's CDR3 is CASSLNRERFF. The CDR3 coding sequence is TGTGCCAGCAGTTTGAACAGGGAGCGGTTCTTC.

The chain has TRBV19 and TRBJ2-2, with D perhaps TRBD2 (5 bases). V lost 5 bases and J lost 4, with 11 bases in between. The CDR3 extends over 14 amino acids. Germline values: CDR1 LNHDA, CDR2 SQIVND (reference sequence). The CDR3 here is CASSGGFPTGELFF. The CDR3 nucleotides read TGTGCCAGTAGTGGAGGATTCCCCACCGGGGAGCTGTTTTTT.

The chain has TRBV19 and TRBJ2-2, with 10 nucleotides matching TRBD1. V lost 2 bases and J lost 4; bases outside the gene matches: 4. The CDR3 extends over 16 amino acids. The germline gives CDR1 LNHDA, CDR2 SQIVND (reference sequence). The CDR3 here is CASSIYRDRGTGELFF. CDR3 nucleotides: TGTGCCAGTAGTATATACCGGGACAGGGGCACCGGGGAGCTGTTTTTT.

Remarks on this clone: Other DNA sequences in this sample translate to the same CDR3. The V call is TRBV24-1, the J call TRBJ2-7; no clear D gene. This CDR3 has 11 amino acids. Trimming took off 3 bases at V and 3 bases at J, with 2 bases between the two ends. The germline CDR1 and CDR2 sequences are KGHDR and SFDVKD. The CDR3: CATSDRYEQYF. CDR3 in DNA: TGTGCCACCAGTGATCGCTACGAGCAGTACTTC.

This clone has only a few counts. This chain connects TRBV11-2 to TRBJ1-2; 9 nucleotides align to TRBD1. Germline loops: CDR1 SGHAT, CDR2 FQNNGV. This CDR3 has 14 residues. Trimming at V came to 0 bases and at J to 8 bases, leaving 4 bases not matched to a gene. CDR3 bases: TGTGCCAGCAGCTTAGAAGGGACAGGGAGCGGCTACACCTTC. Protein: CASSLEGTGSGYTF.

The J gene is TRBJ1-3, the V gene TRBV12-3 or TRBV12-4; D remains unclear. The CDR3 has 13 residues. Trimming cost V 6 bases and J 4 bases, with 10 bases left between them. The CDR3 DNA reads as TGTGCCAGCAGCGGGTATTCGGGAAACACCATATATTTT. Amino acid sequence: CASSGYSGNTIYF.

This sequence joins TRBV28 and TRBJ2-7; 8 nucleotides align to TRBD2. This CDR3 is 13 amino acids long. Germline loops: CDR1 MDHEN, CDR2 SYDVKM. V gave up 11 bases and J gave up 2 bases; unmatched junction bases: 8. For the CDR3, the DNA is TGTGCCTCCACTAGCGGCATGCCCTACGAGCAGTACTTC. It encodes CASTSGMPYEQYF.

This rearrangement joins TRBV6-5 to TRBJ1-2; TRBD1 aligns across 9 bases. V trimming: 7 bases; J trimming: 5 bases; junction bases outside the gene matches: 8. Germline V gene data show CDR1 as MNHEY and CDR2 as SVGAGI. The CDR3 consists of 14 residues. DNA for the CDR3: TGTGCCAGCAATTCCGGGACAGGGACATATGGCTACACCTTC. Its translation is CASNSGTGTYGYTF.

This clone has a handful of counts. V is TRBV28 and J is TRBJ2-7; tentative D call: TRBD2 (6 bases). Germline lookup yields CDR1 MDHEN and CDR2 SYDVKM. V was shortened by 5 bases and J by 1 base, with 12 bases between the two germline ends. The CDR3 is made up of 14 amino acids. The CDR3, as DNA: TGTGCCAGCAGTATCCCGGGACTTTCCTACGAGCAGTACTTC. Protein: CASSIPGLSYEQYF.

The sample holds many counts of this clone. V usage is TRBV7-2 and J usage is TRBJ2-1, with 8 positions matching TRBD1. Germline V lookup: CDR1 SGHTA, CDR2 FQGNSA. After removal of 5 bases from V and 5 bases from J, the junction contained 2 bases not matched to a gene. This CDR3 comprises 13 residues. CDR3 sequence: CASSRQGNNEQFF. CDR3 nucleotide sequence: TGTGCCAGCAGCCGACAGGGGAACAATGAGCAGTTCTTC.

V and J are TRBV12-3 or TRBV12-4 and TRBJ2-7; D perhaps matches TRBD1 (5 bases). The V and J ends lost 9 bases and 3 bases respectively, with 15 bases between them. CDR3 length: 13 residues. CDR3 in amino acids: CASSSVTDYEQYF. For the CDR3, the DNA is TGTGCCAGTTCCTCCGTGACAGACTACGAGCAGTACTTC.

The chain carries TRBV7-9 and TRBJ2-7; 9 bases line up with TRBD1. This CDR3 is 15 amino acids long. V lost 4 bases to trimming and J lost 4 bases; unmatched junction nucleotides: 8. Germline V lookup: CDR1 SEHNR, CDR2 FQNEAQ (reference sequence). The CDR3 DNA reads TGTGCCAGCAGCTCACAGGGGGCAAGAAAGTACGAGCAGTACTTC. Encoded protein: CASSSQGARKYEQYF.

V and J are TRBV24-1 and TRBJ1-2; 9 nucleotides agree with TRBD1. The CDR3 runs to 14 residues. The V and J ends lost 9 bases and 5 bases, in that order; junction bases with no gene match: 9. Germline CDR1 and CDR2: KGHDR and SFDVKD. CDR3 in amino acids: CATSGQGEEYGYTF. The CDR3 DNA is TGTGCCACCTCGGGACAGGGAGAGGAATATGGCTACACCTTC.

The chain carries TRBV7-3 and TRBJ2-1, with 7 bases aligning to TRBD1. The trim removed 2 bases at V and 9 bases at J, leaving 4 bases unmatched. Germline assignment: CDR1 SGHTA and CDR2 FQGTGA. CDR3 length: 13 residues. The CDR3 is CASSLDRDGEQFF. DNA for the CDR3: TGTGCCAGCAGCTTAGACAGGGACGGTGAGCAGTTCTTC.

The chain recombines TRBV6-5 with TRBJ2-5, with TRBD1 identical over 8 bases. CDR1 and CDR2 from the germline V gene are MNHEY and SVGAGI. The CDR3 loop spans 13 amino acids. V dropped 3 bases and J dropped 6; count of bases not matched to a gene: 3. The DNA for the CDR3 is TGTGCCAGCAGTTATTGGACAGGGCAGACCCAGTACTTC. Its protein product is CASSYWTGQTQYF.

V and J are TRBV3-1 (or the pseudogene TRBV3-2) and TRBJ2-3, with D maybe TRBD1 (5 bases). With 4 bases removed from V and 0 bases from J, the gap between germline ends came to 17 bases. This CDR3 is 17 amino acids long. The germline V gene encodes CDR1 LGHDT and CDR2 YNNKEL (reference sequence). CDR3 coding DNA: TGTGCCAGCAGCCTCGGTTGGGGCGGTACTAGCACAGATACGCAGTATTTT. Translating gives CASSLGWGGTSTDTQYF.

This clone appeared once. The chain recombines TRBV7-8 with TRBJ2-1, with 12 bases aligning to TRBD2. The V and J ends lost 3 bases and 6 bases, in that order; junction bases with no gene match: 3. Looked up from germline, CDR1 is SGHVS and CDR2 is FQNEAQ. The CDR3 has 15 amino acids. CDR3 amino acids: CASSLLAGGGNEQFF. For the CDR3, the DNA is TGTGCCAGCAGCTTGCTAGCGGGGGGGGGCAATGAGCAGTTCTTC.

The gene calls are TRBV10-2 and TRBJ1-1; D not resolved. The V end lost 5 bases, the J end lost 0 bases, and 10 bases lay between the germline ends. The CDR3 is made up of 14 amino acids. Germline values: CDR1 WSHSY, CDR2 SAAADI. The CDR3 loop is CASSQQNMNTEAFF. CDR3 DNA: TGCGCCAGCAGTCAACAGAACATGAACACTGAAGCTTTCTTT.

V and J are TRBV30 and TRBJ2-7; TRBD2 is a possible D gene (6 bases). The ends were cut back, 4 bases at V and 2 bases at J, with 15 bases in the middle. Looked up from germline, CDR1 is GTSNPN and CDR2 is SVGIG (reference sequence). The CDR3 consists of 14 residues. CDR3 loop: CAWMKPGGAYEQYF. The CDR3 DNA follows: TGTGCCTGGATGAAACCAGGCGGGGCCTACGAGCAGTACTTC.